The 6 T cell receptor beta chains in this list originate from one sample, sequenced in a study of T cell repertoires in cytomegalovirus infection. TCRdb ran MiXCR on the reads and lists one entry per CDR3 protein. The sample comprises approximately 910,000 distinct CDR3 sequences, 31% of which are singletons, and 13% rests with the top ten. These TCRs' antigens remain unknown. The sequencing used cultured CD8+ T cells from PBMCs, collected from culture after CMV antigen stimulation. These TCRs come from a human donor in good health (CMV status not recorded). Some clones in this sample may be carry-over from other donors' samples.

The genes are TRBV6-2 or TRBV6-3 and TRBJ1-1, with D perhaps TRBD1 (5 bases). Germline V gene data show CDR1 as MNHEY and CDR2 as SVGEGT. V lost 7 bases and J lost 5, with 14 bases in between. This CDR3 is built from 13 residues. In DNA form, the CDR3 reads TGTGCCAGCACTGGGGGGTTTGGGACTGAAGCTTTCTTT. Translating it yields CASTGGFGTEAFF.

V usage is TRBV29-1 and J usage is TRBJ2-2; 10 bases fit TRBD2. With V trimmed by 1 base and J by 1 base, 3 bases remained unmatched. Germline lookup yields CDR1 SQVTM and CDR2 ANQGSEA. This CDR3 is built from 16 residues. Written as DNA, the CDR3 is TGCAGCGTTGAAGGCCTAGCGGGGGAGAACACCGGGGAGCTGTTTTTT. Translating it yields CSVEGLAGENTGELFF.

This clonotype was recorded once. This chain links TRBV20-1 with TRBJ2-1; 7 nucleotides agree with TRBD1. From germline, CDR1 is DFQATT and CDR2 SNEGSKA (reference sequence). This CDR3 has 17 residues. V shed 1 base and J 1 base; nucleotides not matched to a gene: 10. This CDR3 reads CSARVFEGTASYNEQFF. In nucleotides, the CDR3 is TGCAGTGCTAGAGTGTTTGAGGGGACAGCTTCCTACAATGAGCAGTTCTTC.

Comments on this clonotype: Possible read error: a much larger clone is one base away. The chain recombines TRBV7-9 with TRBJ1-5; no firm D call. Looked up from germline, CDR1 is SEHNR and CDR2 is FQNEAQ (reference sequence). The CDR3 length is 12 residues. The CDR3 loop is CVSSLYDQPQHF. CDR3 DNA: TGTGTCAGCAGCTTATACGATCAGCCCCAGCATTTT.

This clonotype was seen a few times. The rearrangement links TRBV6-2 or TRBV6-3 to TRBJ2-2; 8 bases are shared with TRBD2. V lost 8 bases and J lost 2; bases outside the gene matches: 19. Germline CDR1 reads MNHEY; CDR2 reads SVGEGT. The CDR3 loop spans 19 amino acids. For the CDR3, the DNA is TGTGCCAGCGCCCCGGGAACTAGCGGTAGTCGCACAAACACCGGGGAGCTGTTTTTT. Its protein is CASAPGTSGSRTNTGELFF.

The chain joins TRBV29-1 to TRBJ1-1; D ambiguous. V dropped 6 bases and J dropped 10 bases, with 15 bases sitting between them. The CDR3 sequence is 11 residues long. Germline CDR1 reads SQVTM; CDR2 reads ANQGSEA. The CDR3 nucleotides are TGCAGCGTGGGTTCAAGGGTGGGAGCTTTCTTT. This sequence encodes CSVGSRVGAFF.